This T cell receptor (beta chain) comes out of a study of OX40 agonist ivuxolimab in advanced cancers. Across the study: Clinicians treated patients with ivuxolimab, an agonistic anti-OX40 (CD134) antibody. Study-level results: Blood T cells, both CD4+ and CD8+, expanded clonally by week 6 at 0.1 to 3.0 mg/kg.

On this clone itself: The antigen is unknown.

Trimming pared 7 bases from V and 2 bases from J, leaving 10 bases between. Germline CDR1 and CDR2: MNHEY and SMNVEV (reference sequence). This CDR3 has 13 residues. The protocol was immunoSEQ multiplex PCR, while the TCRdb copy is restricted to in-frame clones and leaves out a portion. Of 66,000 or so clones in the sample, roughly 90% were seen once. Baseline was the first blood sampling point, followed by cycle 4 day 1 and cycle 7 day 1. This TCR was sampled from an adult with an advanced solid tumor such as melanoma, head and neck, liver or kidney cancer. The rearrangement uses TRBV27 and TRBJ2-3, with D possibly being TRBD1 (5 bases). This specimen consisted of CD4+ or CD8+ T cells sorted from blood, obtained in a trial of the OX40 agonist ivuxolimab. The CDR3: CASKPGPTDTQYF. CDR3 nucleotide sequence: TGTGCCAGCAAGCCAGGGCCCACAGATACGCAGTATTTT.